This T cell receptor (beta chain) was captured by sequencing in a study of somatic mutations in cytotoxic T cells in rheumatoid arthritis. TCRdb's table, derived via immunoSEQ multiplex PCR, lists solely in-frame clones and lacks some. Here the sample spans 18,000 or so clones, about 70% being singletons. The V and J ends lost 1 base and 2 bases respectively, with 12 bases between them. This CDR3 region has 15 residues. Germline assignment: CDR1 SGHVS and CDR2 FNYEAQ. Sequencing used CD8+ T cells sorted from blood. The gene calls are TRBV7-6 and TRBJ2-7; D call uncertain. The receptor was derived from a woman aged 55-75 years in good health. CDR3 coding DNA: TGTGCCAGCAGCTTAGAACAAACGGCGGCCTACGAGCAGTACTTC. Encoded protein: CASSLEQTAAYEQYF.